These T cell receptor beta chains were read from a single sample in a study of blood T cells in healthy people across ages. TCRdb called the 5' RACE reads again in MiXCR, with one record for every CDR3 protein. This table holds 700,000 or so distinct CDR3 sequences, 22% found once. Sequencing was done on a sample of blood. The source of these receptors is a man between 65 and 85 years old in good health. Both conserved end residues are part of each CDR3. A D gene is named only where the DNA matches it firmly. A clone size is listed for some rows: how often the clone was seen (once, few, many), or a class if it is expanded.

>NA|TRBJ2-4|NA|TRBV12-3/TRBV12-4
CASSFVQGGNIQYF
TGTGCCAGCAGTTTCGTCCAGGGTGGAAACATTCAGTACTTC
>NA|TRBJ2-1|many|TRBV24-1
CATSARDVRNEQFF
TGTGCCACCAGTGCCCGGGATGTCAGAAATGAGCAGTTCTTC
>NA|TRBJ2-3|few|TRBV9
CASSAILEIFTDTQYF
TGTGCCAGCAGCGCAATACTAGAGATTTTTACAGATACGCAGTATTTT
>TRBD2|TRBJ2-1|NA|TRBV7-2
CASSSKSGGAYNEQFF
TGTGCCAGCAGCTCAAAAAGCGGGGGGGCATACAATGAGCAGTTCTTC
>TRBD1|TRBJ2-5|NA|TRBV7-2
CASSRSGQGETQYF
TGTGCCAGCAGCCGATCGGGACAGGGAGAGACCCAGTACTTC
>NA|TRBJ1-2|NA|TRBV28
CASSLASSGDRLYGYTF
TGTGCCAGCAGTTTAGCGTCGTCGGGAGACAGACTCTATGGCTACACCTTC
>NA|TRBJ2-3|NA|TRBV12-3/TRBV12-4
CASSPLGANTQYF
TGTGCCAGCAGTCCCCTCGGAGCGAATACGCAGTATTTT
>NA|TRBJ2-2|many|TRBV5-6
CASSLWGDTGELFF
TGTGCCAGCAGCTTGTGGGGGGACACCGGGGAGCTGTTTTTT
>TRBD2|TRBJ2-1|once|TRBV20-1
CSAQTGLAHSYNEQFF
TGCAGTGCTCAAACGGGACTAGCGCACTCCTACAATGAGCAGTTCTTC
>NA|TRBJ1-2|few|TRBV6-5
CASSKDRIRGYTF
TGTGCCAGCAGCAAAGACAGGATCAGAGGCTACACCTTC
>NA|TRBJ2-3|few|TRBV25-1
CASSEWVGVDTQYF
TGTGCCAGCAGTGAATGGGTGGGGGTAGATACGCAGTATTTT
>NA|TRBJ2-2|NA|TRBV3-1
CASSQESGWNTGELFF
TGTGCCAGCAGCCAAGAAAGCGGGTGGAACACCGGGGAGCTGTTTTTT
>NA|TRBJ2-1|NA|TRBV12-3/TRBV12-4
CASRALWGGAYNEQFF
TGTGCCAGCAGAGCCCTCTGGGGCGGCGCCTACAATGAGCAGTTCTTC
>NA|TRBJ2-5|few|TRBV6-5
CASSYSSMPTRQETQYF
TGTGCCAGCAGTTACTCCTCCATGCCGACCAGACAAGAGACCCAGTACTTC
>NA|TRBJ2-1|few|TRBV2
CASSEDSYANEQFF
TGTGCCAGCAGTGAAGACAGCTACGCCAATGAGCAGTTCTTC
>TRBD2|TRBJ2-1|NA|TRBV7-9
CASSSGVLAGNNEQFF
TGTGCCAGCAGCTCCGGGGTACTAGCGGGGAACAATGAGCAGTTCTTC
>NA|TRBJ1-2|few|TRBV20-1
CSAKKLGGNYGYTF
TGCAGTGCTAAAAAGCTGGGGGGAAACTATGGCTACACCTTC
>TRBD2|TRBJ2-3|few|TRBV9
CASSYWREGTDTQYF
TGTGCCAGCAGCTACTGGCGGGAGGGGACAGATACGCAGTATTTT
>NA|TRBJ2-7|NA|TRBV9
CASSVALGPTYEQYF
TGTGCCAGCAGCGTAGCTCTAGGGCCCACCTACGAGCAGTACTTC
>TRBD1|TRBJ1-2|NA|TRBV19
CTSSSLGQGDYGYTF
TGTACCAGTAGTTCCCTGGGACAGGGGGATTATGGCTACACCTTC
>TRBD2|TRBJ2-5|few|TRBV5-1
CASSLFSGGITETQYF
TGCGCCAGCAGTTTATTTAGCGGGGGGATTACAGAGACCCAGTACTTC
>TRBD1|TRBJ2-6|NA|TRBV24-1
CATSDLRTGASGANVLTF
TGTGCCACCAGTGATCTCCGGACAGGGGCCTCTGGGGCCAACGTCCTGACTTTC
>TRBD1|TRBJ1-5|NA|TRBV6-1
CASSADRAYQPQHF
TGTGCCAGCAGCGCTGACAGGGCGTATCAGCCCCAGCATTTT
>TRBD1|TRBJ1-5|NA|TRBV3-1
CASSQGTGHQPQHF
TGTGCCAGCAGCCAAGGGACAGGGCATCAGCCCCAGCATTTT
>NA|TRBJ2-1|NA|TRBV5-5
CASSFPRGPSYEQFF
TGTGCCAGCAGCTTTCCAAGGGGACCCTCCTATGAGCAGTTCTTC
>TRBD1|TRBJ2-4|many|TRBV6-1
CASWPGTGAKNIQYF
TGTGCCAGCTGGCCCGGGACAGGGGCCAAAAACATTCAGTACTTC
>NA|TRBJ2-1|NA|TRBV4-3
CASSQDGTGRGNEQFF
TGCGCCAGCAGCCAAGATGGGACGGGAAGGGGAAATGAGCAGTTCTTC
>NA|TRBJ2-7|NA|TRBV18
CATQRGVSYEQYF
TGTGCCACCCAGAGGGGGGTATCCTACGAGCAGTACTTC
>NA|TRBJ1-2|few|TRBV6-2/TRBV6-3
CASSHHTPAQVLF
TGTGCCAGCAGTCACCACACCCCTGCTCAGGTCCTCTTC
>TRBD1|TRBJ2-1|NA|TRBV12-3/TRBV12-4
CASSLKVLGQGPNEQFF
TGTGCCAGCAGTTTAAAGGTTCTGGGACAGGGGCCCAATGAGCAGTTCTTC
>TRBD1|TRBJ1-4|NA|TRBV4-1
CASSQGTGANNEKLFF
TGCGCCAGCAGCCAGGGGACAGGGGCGAATAATGAAAAACTGTTTTTT
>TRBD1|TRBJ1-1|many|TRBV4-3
CASSQEGTGYQDTEAFF
TGCGCCAGCAGCCAAGAGGGGACAGGGTATCAGGACACTGAAGCTTTCTTT
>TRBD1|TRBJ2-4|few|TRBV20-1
CSARGRPGQENIQYF
TGCAGTGCTAGAGGCCGCCCGGGACAGGAAAACATTCAGTACTTC
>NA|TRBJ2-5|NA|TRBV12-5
CASGLAHRVSETQYF
TGTGCTAGTGGTTTGGCACACAGGGTTTCAGAGACCCAGTACTTC
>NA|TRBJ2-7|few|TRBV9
CASSTDSLSYEQYF
TGTGCCAGCAGCACGGACAGCTTATCCTACGAGCAGTACTTC
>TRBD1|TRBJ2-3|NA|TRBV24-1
CATSDTGTGDTDTQYF
TGTGCCACCAGTGATACCGGGACAGGGGACACAGATACGCAGTATTTT
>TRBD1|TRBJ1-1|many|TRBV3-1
CASTPGQSLGGAFF
TGTGCCAGCACCCCGGGACAGAGCCTGGGGGGAGCTTTCTTT
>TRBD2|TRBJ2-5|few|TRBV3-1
CASSQPSGLAGPIGETQYF
TGTGCCAGCAGCCAACCTTCCGGACTAGCGGGGCCAATAGGGGAGACCCAGTACTTC
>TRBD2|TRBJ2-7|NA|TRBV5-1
CASSLGSRTWTSGIYEQYF
TGCGCCAGCAGCTTGGGGTCCCGCACCTGGACTAGCGGGATATACGAGCAGTACTTC
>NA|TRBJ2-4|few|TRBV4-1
CASSQEGLTLWGIENIQYF
TGCGCCAGCAGCCAAGAGGGCCTTACATTGTGGGGGATAGAAAACATTCAGTACTTC
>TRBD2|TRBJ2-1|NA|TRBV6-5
CASSYSIPGGGFYNEQFF
TGTGCCAGCAGTTACTCGATTCCGGGGGGAGGATTCTACAATGAGCAGTTCTTC
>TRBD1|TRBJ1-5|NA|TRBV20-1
CSASPAGGAGQPQHF
TGCAGTGCTAGCCCCGCAGGGGGCGCGGGGCAGCCCCAGCATTTT
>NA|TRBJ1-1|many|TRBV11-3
CASSLGSSNTEAFF
TGTGCCAGCAGCTTAGGTTCCTCGAACACTGAAGCTTTCTTT
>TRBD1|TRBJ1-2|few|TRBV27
CASSQGGSFYGYTF
TGTGCCAGCAGTCAAGGGGGCAGCTTCTATGGCTACACCTTC
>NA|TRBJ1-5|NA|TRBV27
CASRPNPYTGNQPQHF
TGTGCCAGCAGACCGAACCCTTATACAGGGAATCAGCCCCAGCATTTT
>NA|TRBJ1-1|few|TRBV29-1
CSVEWGFGNTEAFF
TGCAGCGTTGAGTGGGGGTTTGGGAACACTGAAGCTTTCTTT
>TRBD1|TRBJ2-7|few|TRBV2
CASSERTGSYEQYF
TGTGCCAGCAGTGAACGGACAGGGTCCTACGAGCAGTACTTC
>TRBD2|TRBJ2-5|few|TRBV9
CASSVGLAEHNERFF
TGTGCCAGCAGCGTAGGGCTAGCGGAGCACAATGAGCGGTTCTTC
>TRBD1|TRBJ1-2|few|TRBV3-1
CASSQDRGQVFYGYTF
TGTGCCAGCAGCCAAGATCGTGGACAGGTGTTCTATGGCTACACCTTC
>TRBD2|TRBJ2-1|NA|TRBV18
CASSPPDASGSSEQFF
TGTGCCAGCTCACCACCGGACGCTAGCGGGAGTAGTGAGCAGTTCTTC
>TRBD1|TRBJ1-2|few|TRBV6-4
CASSATGHGYTF
TGTGCCAGCAGTGCGACAGGGCATGGCTACACCTTC
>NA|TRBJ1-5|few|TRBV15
CATSRDVEAWQPQHF
TGTGCCACCAGCAGAGATGTTGAGGCATGGCAGCCCCAGCATTTT
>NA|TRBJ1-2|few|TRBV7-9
CASSLDGGGVSGYTF
TGTGCCAGCAGCTTAGATGGAGGGGGTGTGAGTGGCTACACCTTC
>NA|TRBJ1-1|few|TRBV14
CASFRLGSRTEAFF
TGTGCCAGTTTTCGCTTAGGGTCGAGGACTGAAGCTTTCTTT
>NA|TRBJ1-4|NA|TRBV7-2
CASSLSGSTNEKLFF
TGTGCCAGCAGCTTATCCGGGTCAACTAATGAAAAACTGTTTTTT
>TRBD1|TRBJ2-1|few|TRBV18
CATLRDRVTNEQFF
TGTGCCACCTTGAGGGACAGGGTAACGAATGAGCAGTTCTTC
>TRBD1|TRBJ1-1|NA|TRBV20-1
CSAIQGSRFDTEAFF
TGCAGTGCCATACAGGGGTCGAGGTTTGACACTGAAGCTTTCTTT
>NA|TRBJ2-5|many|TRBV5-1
CASSEQETQYF
TGCGCCAGCAGCGAACAAGAGACCCAGTACTTC
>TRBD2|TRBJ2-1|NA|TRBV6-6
CASSYSSSGSYNEQFF
TGTGCCAGCAGTTACTCGTCTAGCGGATCCTACAATGAGCAGTTCTTC